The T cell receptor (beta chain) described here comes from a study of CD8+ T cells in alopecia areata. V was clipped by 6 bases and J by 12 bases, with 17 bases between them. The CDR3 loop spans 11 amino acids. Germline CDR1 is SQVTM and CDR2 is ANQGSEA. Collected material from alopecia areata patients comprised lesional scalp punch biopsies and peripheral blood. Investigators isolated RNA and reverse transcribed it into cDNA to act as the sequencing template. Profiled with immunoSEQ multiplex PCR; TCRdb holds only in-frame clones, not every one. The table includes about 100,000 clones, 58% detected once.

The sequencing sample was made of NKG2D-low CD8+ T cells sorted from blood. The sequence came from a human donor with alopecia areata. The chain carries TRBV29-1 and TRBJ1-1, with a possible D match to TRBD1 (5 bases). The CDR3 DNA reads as TGCAGCGTGGAGCGGGGGTACGAGACTTTCTTT. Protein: CSVERGYETFF.